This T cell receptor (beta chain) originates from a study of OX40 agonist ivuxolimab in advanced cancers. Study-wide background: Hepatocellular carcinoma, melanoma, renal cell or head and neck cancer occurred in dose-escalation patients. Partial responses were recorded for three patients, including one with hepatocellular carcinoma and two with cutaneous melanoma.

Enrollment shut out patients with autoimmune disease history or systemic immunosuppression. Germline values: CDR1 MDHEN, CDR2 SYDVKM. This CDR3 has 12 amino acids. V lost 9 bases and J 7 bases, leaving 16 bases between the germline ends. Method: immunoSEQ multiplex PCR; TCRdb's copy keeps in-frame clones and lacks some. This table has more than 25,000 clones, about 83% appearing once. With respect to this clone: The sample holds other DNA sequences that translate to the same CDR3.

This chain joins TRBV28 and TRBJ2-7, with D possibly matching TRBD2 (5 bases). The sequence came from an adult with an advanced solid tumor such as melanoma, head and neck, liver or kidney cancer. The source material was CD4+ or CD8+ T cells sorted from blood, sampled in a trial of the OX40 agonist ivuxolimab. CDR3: CASRTNEGEQYF. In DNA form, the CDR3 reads TGTGCCAGTAGGACCAACGAGGGTGAGCAGTACTTC.